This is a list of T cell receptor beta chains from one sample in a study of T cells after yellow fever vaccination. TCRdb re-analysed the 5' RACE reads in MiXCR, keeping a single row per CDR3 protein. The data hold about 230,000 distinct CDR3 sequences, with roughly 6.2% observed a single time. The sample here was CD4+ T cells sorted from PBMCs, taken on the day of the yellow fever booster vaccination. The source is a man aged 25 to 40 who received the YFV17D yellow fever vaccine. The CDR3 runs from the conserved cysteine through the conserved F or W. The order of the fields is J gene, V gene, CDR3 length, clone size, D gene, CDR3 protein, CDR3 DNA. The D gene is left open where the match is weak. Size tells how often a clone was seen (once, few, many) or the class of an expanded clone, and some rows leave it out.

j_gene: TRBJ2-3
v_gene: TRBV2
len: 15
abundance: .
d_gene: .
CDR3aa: CASSRAWGSTDTQYF
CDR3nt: TGTGCCAGCAGCAGGGCGTGGGGGAGCACAGATACGCAGTATTTT

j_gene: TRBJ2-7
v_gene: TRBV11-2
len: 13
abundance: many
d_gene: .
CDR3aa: CASSLRTVYEQYF
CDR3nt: TGTGCCAGCAGCTTACGGACAGTCTACGAGCAGTACTTC

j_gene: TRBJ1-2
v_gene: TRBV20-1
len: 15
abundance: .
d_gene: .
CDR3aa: CSARDLGYLGYGYTF
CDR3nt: TGCAGTGCTAGAGATCTCGGGTATCTGGGCTATGGCTACACCTTC

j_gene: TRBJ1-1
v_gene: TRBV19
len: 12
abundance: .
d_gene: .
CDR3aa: CASSRRNTEAFF
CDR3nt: TGTGCCAGTAGTCGGAGGAACACTGAAGCTTTCTTT

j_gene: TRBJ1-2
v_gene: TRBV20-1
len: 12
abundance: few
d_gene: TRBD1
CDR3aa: CSALRGRGGYTF
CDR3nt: TGCAGTGCGCTCAGGGGGCGTGGGGGCTACACCTTC

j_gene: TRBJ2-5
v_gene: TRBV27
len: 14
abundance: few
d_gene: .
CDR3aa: CASSNQGTGVTQYF
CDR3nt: TGTGCCAGCAGTAACCAGGGAACAGGAGTGACCCAGTACTTC

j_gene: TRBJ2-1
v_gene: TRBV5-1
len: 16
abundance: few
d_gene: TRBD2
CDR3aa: CASSLGGRSSYNEQFF
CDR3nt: TGCGCCAGCAGCTTAGGCGGGAGGAGCTCCTACAATGAGCAGTTCTTC

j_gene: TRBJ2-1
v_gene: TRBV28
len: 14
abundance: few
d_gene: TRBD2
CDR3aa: CASSRTGTSYEQFF
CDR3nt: TGTGCCAGCAGTAGAACCGGGACTAGTTATGAGCAGTTCTTC

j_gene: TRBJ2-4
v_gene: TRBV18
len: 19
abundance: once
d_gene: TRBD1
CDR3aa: CASSLPATGSRMRRNIQYF
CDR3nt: TGTGCCAGCTCACTACCGGCGACAGGGAGTCGCATGCGAAGAAACATTCAGTACTTC

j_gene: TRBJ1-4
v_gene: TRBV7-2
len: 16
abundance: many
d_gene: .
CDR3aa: CASSRVSGSTNEKLFF
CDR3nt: TGTGCCAGCAGCCGAGTGTCAGGGTCAACTAATGAAAAACTGTTTTTT

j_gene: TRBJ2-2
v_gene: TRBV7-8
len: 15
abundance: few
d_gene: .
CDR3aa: CASSLGSTGTGELFF
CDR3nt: TGTGCCAGCAGCTTAGGAAGTACGGGAACCGGGGAGCTGTTTTTT

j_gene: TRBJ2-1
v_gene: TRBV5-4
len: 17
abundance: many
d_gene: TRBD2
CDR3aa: CASSSTSTSGSHNEQFF
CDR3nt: TGTGCCAGCAGCTCAACCTCTACTAGCGGGAGCCACAATGAGCAGTTCTTC

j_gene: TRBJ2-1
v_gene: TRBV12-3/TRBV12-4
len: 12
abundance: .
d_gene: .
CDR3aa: CASSLITRAQFF
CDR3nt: TGTGCCAGCAGTTTAATTACGCGGGCCCAGTTCTTC

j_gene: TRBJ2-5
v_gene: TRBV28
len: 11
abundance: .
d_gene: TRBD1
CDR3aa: CASNRGQTQYF
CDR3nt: TGTGCCAGCAACAGGGGCCAGACCCAGTACTTC

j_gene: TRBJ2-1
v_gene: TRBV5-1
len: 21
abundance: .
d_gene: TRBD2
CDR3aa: CASSLWFGGGSSPNIYNEQFF
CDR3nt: TGCGCCAGCAGCTTGTGGTTTGGAGGCGGGAGCTCCCCGAACATATACAATGAGCAGTTCTTC

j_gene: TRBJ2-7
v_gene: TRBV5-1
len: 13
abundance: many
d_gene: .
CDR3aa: CASGVGDVGEQYF
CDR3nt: TGCGCCAGCGGTGTGGGAGACGTCGGCGAGCAGTACTTC

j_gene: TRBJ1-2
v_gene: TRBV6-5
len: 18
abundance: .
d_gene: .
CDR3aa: CASSSPPGRGQNLYGYTF
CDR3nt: TGTGCCAGCAGTTCCCCTCCCGGAAGGGGTCAAAACCTCTATGGCTACACCTTC

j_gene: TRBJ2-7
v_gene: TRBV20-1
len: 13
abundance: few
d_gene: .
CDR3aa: CSAHGLETYEQYF
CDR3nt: TGCAGTGCCCACGGACTGGAGACGTACGAGCAGTACTTC

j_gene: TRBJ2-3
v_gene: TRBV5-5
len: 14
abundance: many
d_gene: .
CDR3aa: CASKRPMSTDTQYF
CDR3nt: TGTGCCAGCAAAAGACCGATGAGCACAGATACGCAGTATTTT

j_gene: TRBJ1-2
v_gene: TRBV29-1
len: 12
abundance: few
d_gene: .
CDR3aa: CSVGREYYGYTF
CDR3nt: TGCAGCGTTGGCCGAGAATACTATGGCTACACCTTC

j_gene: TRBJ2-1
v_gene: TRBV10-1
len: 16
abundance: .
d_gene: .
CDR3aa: CASSELGASSYNEQFF
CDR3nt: TGCGCCAGCAGTGAGCTGGGGGCGTCCTCCTACAATGAGCAGTTCTTC

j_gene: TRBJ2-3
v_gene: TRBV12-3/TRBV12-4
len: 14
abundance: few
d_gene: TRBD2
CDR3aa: CASSKAGVENTQYF
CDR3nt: TGTGCCAGCAGCAAAGCGGGAGTCGAAAATACGCAGTATTTT

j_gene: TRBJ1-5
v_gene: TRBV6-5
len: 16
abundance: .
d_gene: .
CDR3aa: CASSYSRGSGNQPQHF
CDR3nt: TGTGCCAGCAGTTACTCGCGGGGGAGTGGCAATCAGCCCCAGCATTTT

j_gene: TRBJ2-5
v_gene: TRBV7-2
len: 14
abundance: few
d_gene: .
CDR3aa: CASSSWTDQETQYF
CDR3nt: TGTGCCAGCAGCTCGTGGACAGACCAAGAGACCCAGTACTTC

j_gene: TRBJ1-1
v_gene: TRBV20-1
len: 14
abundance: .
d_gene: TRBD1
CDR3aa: CSAPVNRGDTEAFF
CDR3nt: TGCAGTGCTCCAGTCAACAGGGGAGATACTGAAGCTTTCTTT

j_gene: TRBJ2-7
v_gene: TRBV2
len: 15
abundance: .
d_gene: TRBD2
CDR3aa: CATTRTSGGTYEQYF
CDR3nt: TGTGCCACCACTCGGACTAGCGGGGGAACCTACGAGCAGTACTTC

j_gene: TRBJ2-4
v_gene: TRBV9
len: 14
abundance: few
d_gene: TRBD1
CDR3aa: CASSVLTGGDIQYF
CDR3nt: TGTGCCAGCAGCGTCTTGACAGGGGGAGACATTCAGTACTTC

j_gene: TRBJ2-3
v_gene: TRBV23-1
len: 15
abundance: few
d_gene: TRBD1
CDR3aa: CASSIRTGLTDTQYF
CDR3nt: TGCGCCAGCAGTATTCGGACAGGGCTCACAGATACGCAGTATTTT

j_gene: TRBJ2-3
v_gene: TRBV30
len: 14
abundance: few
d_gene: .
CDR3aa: CAWRTGPNTDTQYF
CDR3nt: TGTGCCTGGAGGACAGGACCCAACACAGATACGCAGTATTTT

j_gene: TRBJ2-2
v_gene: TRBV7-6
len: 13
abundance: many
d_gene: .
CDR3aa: CASSLRPTGELFF
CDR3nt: TGTGCCAGCAGCTTAAGACCCACCGGGGAGCTGTTTTTT

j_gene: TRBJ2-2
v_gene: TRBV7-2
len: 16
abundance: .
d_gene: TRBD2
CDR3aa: CASSLVGTSPVGELFF
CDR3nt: TGTGCCAGCAGCTTAGTTGGGACTAGTCCAGTCGGGGAGCTGTTTTTT

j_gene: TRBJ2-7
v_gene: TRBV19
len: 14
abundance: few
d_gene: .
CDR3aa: CATFRRTKPYEQYF
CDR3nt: TGTGCCACCTTCCGGAGGACTAAGCCCTACGAGCAGTACTTC

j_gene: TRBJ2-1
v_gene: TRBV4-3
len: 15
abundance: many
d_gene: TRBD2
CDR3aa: CASSRGLAGKIEQFF
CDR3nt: TGCGCCAGCAGCCGGGGACTAGCGGGAAAGATTGAGCAGTTCTTC

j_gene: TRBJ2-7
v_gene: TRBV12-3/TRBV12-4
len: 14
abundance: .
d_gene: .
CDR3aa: CASRWDGTATEQYF
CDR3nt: TGTGCCAGCCGCTGGGATGGAACGGCTACGGAGCAGTACTTC

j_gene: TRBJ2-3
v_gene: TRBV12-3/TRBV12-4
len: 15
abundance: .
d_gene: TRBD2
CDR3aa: CASSLIGSTSGKRYF
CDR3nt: TGTGCCAGCAGTTTAATCGGCAGTACTAGCGGGAAACGGTATTTT

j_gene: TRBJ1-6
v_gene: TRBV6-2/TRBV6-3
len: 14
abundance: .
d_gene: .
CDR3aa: CATIDGTANSPLHF
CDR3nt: TGTGCCACTATAGACGGGACGGCGAATTCACCCCTCCACTTT

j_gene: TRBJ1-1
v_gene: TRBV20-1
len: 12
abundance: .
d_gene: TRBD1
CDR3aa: CSPRGVDTEAFF
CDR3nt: TGCAGTCCCAGGGGGGTGGACACTGAAGCTTTCTTT

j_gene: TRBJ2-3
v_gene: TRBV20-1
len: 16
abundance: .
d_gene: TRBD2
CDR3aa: CSARVGASGLISAQYF
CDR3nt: TGCAGTGCTCGCGTCGGGGCTAGCGGGCTTATTTCAGCGCAGTATTTT

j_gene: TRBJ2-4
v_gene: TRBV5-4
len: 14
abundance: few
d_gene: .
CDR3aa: CASRPDSVINIQYF
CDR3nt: TGTGCCAGCAGACCGGACAGCGTCATAAACATTCAGTACTTC

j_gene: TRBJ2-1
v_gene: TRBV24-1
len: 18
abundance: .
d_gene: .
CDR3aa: CATSDLLSGPGNYNEQFF
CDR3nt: TGTGCCACCAGTGATTTGCTTTCGGGACCCGGAAATTACAATGAGCAGTTCTTC

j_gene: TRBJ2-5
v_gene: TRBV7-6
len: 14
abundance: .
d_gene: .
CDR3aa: CASSLGVGQETQYF
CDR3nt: TGTGCCAGCAGCTTAGGGGTGGGACAAGAGACCCAGTACTTC

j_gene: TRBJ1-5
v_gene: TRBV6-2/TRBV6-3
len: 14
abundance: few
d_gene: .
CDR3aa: CASSKTDGYQPQHF
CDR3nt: TGTGCCAGCAGCAAGACAGATGGATATCAGCCCCAGCATTTT

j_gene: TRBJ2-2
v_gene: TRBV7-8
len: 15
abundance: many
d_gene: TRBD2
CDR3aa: CASFRLADLTGELFF
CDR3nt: TGTGCCAGCTTTAGACTAGCGGACCTCACCGGGGAGCTGTTTTTT

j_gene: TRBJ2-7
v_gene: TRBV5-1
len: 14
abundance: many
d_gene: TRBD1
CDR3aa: CASSPTGSSYEQYF
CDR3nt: TGCGCCAGCAGCCCGACAGGGTCCTCCTACGAGCAGTACTTC

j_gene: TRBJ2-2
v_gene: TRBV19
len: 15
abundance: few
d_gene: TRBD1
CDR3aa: CASSGDREFAGELFF
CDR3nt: TGTGCCAGTAGTGGGGACAGGGAGTTCGCCGGGGAGCTGTTTTTT

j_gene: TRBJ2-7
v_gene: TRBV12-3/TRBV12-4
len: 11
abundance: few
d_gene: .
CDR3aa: CASSPRDIIYF
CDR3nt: TGTGCCAGCAGCCCCCGGGACATCATATACTTC

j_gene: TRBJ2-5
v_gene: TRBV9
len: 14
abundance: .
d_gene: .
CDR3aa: CASSVEGHEGTQYF
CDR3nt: TGTGCCAGCAGCGTAGAGGGTCATGAGGGGACCCAGTACTTC

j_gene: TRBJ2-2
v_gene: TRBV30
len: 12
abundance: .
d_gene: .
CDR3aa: CAWTLNTGELFF
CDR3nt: TGTGCCTGGACCCTTAACACCGGGGAGCTGTTTTTT

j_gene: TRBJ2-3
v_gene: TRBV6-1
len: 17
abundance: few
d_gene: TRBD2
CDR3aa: CASSRPTGTSGTDTQYF
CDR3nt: TGTGCCAGCAGTCGACCCACCGGGACTAGCGGGACAGATACGCAGTATTTT